Listed below are T cell receptor beta chains from one sample, sequenced in a study of OX40 agonist ivuxolimab in advanced cancers. Generated by immunoSEQ multiplex PCR, the TCRdb table keeps only in-frame clones and is missing some. The sample consists of approximately 82,000 clones, roughly 86% of them appearing once. The sample was CD4+ or CD8+ T cells sorted from blood, taken in a trial of the OX40 agonist ivuxolimab. All receptors derive from an adult with an advanced solid tumor such as melanoma, head and neck, liver or kidney cancer. CDR3s include the opening cysteine and the closing phenylalanine or tryptophan. A D gene is named only where the DNA matches it firmly. The size of a clone is reported for some rows only, either as once, few or many, or as a class for expanded clones.

J gene: TRBJ2-1; V gene: TRBV6-5; D gene: NA; CDR3 length: 15; clone size: NA; CDR3 DNA: TGTGCCAGCAGCCGGACATTTAGCTCCTACAATGAGCAGTTCTTC; CDR3 protein: CASSRTFSSYNEQFF
J gene: TRBJ1-2; V gene: TRBV18; D gene: NA; CDR3 length: 13; clone size: NA; CDR3 DNA: TGTGCCAGCCGTATAGTGGCAAACTATGGCTACACCTTC; CDR3 protein: CASRIVANYGYTF
J gene: TRBJ1-6; V gene: TRBV7-9; D gene: NA; CDR3 length: 12; clone size: NA; CDR3 DNA: TGTGCCAGCAGCTTAACGTCTTCACCCCTCCACTTT; CDR3 protein: CASSLTSSPLHF
J gene: TRBJ2-7; V gene: TRBV2; D gene: NA; CDR3 length: 14; clone size: NA; CDR3 DNA: TGTGCCAGCGGTGACCTCGGACGAGAGGGCGAGCAGTACTTC; CDR3 protein: CASGDLGREGEQYF
J gene: TRBJ2-7; V gene: TRBV6-5; D gene: NA; CDR3 length: 15; clone size: once; CDR3 DNA: TGTGCCAGCAGTTCCCCCCGTGTGAGCTCCTACGAGCAGTACTTC; CDR3 protein: CASSSPRVSSYEQYF
J gene: TRBJ1-1; V gene: TRBV7-9; D gene: NA; CDR3 length: 14; clone size: NA; CDR3 DNA: TGTGCCAGCAGCTTAACCGGGGTCAACACTGAAGCTTTCTTT; CDR3 protein: CASSLTGVNTEAFF
J gene: TRBJ2-3; V gene: TRBV9; D gene: NA; CDR3 length: 17; clone size: NA; CDR3 DNA: TGTGCCAGCAGCCCACGTTTGGGGGCGGGGGCCACAGATACGCAGTATTTT; CDR3 protein: CASSPRLGAGATDTQYF
J gene: TRBJ1-3; V gene: TRBV30; D gene: TRBD1; CDR3 length: 17; clone size: NA; CDR3 DNA: TGTGCCTGCTCAAAGGGGGACAGGCCAACCTCTGGAAACACCATATATTTT; CDR3 protein: CACSKGDRPTSGNTIYF
J gene: TRBJ1-1; V gene: TRBV6-1; D gene: NA; CDR3 length: 12; clone size: NA; CDR3 DNA: TGTGCCAGCAGTGAAGTTCAGGGTGTACCTTTCTTT; CDR3 protein: CASSEVQGVPFF
J gene: TRBJ2-1; V gene: TRBV5-6; D gene: NA; CDR3 length: 15; clone size: NA; CDR3 DNA: TGTGCCAGCAGCTCCCCAGGGAATCCCTACAATGAGCAGTTCTTC; CDR3 protein: CASSSPGNPYNEQFF
J gene: TRBJ2-4; V gene: TRBV5-8; D gene: NA; CDR3 length: 16; clone size: NA; CDR3 DNA: TGTGCCAGCAGCTTGGGACAGGTTTTAGCCAAAAACATTCAGTACTTC; CDR3 protein: CASSLGQVLAKNIQYF
J gene: TRBJ1-1; V gene: TRBV6-5; D gene: NA; CDR3 length: 14; clone size: NA; CDR3 DNA: TGTGCCAGCAAGAGGGGAGGGTACGACACTGAAGCTTTCTTT; CDR3 protein: CASKRGGYDTEAFF
J gene: TRBJ1-1; V gene: TRBV6-5; D gene: TRBD1; CDR3 length: 13; clone size: NA; CDR3 DNA: TGTGCCAGCAGGACACAGGGGGTGGAGGTCGCTTTCTTT; CDR3 protein: CASRTQGVEVAFF
J gene: TRBJ1-6; V gene: TRBV2; D gene: NA; CDR3 length: 11; clone size: once; CDR3 DNA: TGTGCCAGCTATAGCGCGGGGCCCCTCCACTTT; CDR3 protein: CASYSAGPLHF
J gene: TRBJ1-1; V gene: TRBV6-5; D gene: NA; CDR3 length: 15; clone size: NA; CDR3 DNA: TGTGCCAGCAGTCACGTAGGGTTGTCGAACACTGAAGCTTTCTTT; CDR3 protein: CASSHVGLSNTEAFF
J gene: TRBJ2-3; V gene: TRBV27; D gene: TRBD2; CDR3 length: 16; clone size: once; CDR3 DNA: TGTGCCAGCAGTTCCCCACTAGCGGGTAAGGCAGATACGCAGTATTTT; CDR3 protein: CASSSPLAGKADTQYF
J gene: TRBJ2-1; V gene: TRBV10-3; D gene: TRBD2; CDR3 length: 15; clone size: NA; CDR3 DNA: TGTGCCATCAGTGTTGGGCTAGCGGGGGGGAGGGAGCAGTTCTTC; CDR3 protein: CAISVGLAGGREQFF
J gene: TRBJ2-7; V gene: TRBV7-2; D gene: NA; CDR3 length: 14; clone size: NA; CDR3 DNA: TGTGCCAGCAGCTTAGTGGCGGCAGTCCACGAGCAGTACTTC; CDR3 protein: CASSLVAAVHEQYF
J gene: TRBJ1-5; V gene: TRBV2; D gene: TRBD1; CDR3 length: 16; clone size: NA; CDR3 DNA: TGTGCCAGCAGGTCTACAGGGGGCTATAGCAATCAGCCCCAGCATTTT; CDR3 protein: CASRSTGGYSNQPQHF
J gene: TRBJ2-1; V gene: TRBV7-2; D gene: NA; CDR3 length: 15; clone size: once; CDR3 DNA: TGTGCCAGCAGCCGCGGGCCACCCCCTTACAATGAGCAGTTCTTC; CDR3 protein: CASSRGPPPYNEQFF
J gene: TRBJ2-2; V gene: TRBV5-6; D gene: NA; CDR3 length: 12; clone size: NA; CDR3 DNA: TGTGCCAGCAGCTTGTTAGGGCGGGAGCTGTTTTTT; CDR3 protein: CASSLLGRELFF
J gene: TRBJ2-4; V gene: TRBV21-1; D gene: NA; CDR3 length: 16; clone size: NA; CDR3 DNA: TGTGCCAGGGGACAGGGAGGGATCCAGGCCAAAAACATTCAGTACTTC; CDR3 protein: CARGQGGIQAKNIQYF
J gene: TRBJ1-1; V gene: TRBV29-1; D gene: NA; CDR3 length: 13; clone size: NA; CDR3 DNA: TGCAGCGCCCTGGCACTTGGAGCCACTGAAGCTTTCTTT; CDR3 protein: CSALALGATEAFF
J gene: TRBJ2-3; V gene: TRBV29-1; D gene: NA; CDR3 length: 15; clone size: NA; CDR3 DNA: TGCAGCGTTGAAGATCTAGGCAGAAACACAGATACGCAGTATTTT; CDR3 protein: CSVEDLGRNTDTQYF
J gene: TRBJ2-5; V gene: TRBV7-7; D gene: NA; CDR3 length: 16; clone size: NA; CDR3 DNA: TGTGCCAGCAGCCCGGATGGTACAGGGTGGGGGGAGACCCAGTACTTC; CDR3 protein: CASSPDGTGWGETQYF
J gene: TRBJ2-1; V gene: TRBV6-1; D gene: NA; CDR3 length: 14; clone size: NA; CDR3 DNA: TGTGCCAGCAGTGAAGTAGGGACTTACAATGAGCAGTTCTTC; CDR3 protein: CASSEVGTYNEQFF
J gene: TRBJ2-5; V gene: TRBV11-2; D gene: TRBD2; CDR3 length: 16; clone size: NA; CDR3 DNA: TGTGCCAGCAGCTTAGAAACACTAGCGGGAGTGGAGACCCAGTACTTC; CDR3 protein: CASSLETLAGVETQYF
J gene: TRBJ2-1; V gene: TRBV5-4; D gene: NA; CDR3 length: 15; clone size: NA; CDR3 DNA: TGTGCCAGCAGCCTCGACAGGATGGCCTTCAATGAGCAGTTCTTC; CDR3 protein: CASSLDRMAFNEQFF
J gene: TRBJ2-3; V gene: TRBV9; D gene: NA; CDR3 length: 13; clone size: NA; CDR3 DNA: TGTGCCAGCAGCTCGGGGAGCACAGATACGCAGTATTTT; CDR3 protein: CASSSGSTDTQYF
J gene: TRBJ2-5; V gene: TRBV12-5; D gene: NA; CDR3 length: 13; clone size: NA; CDR3 DNA: TGTGCTAGTCTCTCCGGGAGTGGGGAGACCCAGTACTTC; CDR3 protein: CASLSGSGETQYF
J gene: TRBJ2-7; V gene: TRBV15; D gene: NA; CDR3 length: 15; clone size: NA; CDR3 DNA: TGTGCCACCAGCAGAGAAGCGACACCTGCTAATGAGCAGTACTTC; CDR3 protein: CATSREATPANEQYF
J gene: TRBJ2-5; V gene: TRBV19; D gene: TRBD1; CDR3 length: 14; clone size: NA; CDR3 DNA: TGTGCCAGTAGCCCTCCCGGGACAGGGGGTACCCAGTACTTC; CDR3 protein: CASSPPGTGGTQYF
J gene: TRBJ2-7; V gene: TRBV5-1; D gene: NA; CDR3 length: 14; clone size: NA; CDR3 DNA: TGCGCCAGCAGCTTGAGTGGGGCCCCCTACGAGCAGTACTTC; CDR3 protein: CASSLSGAPYEQYF
J gene: TRBJ2-1; V gene: TRBV29-1; D gene: TRBD1; CDR3 length: 16; clone size: NA; CDR3 DNA: TGCAGCGAGACTACTCGAGAGGGACAGGGGTACAATGAGCAGTTCTTC; CDR3 protein: CSETTREGQGYNEQFF
J gene: TRBJ1-1; V gene: TRBV9; D gene: NA; CDR3 length: 13; clone size: NA; CDR3 DNA: TGTGCCAGCAGCGTAGTGGGGAGTACTGAAGCTTTCTTT; CDR3 protein: CASSVVGSTEAFF
J gene: TRBJ2-7; V gene: TRBV4-2; D gene: NA; CDR3 length: 14; clone size: NA; CDR3 DNA: TGTGCCAGCAGCCAAGATTTGAAAACGTACGAGCAGTACTTC; CDR3 protein: CASSQDLKTYEQYF
J gene: TRBJ1-2; V gene: TRBV30; D gene: NA; CDR3 length: 13; clone size: NA; CDR3 DNA: TGTGCCAGAGAGACAGGTTCTAACTATGGCTACACCTTC; CDR3 protein: CARETGSNYGYTF
J gene: TRBJ1-6; V gene: TRBV4-1; D gene: TRBD1; CDR3 length: 18; clone size: medium-sized; CDR3 DNA: TGCGCCAGCAGCCAAGATTTTTCGGGACAGACTCATAATTCACCCCTCCACTTT; CDR3 protein: CASSQDFSGQTHNSPLHF
J gene: TRBJ1-3; V gene: TRBV5-5; D gene: NA; CDR3 length: 14; clone size: NA; CDR3 DNA: TGTGCCAGCAGCACCGGGACGGCCCGAAACACCATATATTTT; CDR3 protein: CASSTGTARNTIYF
J gene: TRBJ2-5; V gene: TRBV2; D gene: TRBD2; CDR3 length: 16; clone size: NA; CDR3 DNA: TGTGCCAGCAGCAAAGGACTAGCGGGAGGCCAAGAGACCCAGTACTTC; CDR3 protein: CASSKGLAGGQETQYF
J gene: TRBJ1-2; V gene: TRBV11-2; D gene: NA; CDR3 length: 14; clone size: NA; CDR3 DNA: TGTGCCAGCAGCTTAGGGGTCCAGAACTATGGCTACACCTTC; CDR3 protein: CASSLGVQNYGYTF
J gene: TRBJ2-3; V gene: TRBV28; D gene: TRBD2; CDR3 length: 15; clone size: NA; CDR3 DNA: TGTGCCAGCAGGCCGGGGGGGCTTGGCACAGATACGCAGTATTTT; CDR3 protein: CASRPGGLGTDTQYF
J gene: TRBJ2-3; V gene: TRBV5-4; D gene: NA; CDR3 length: 14; clone size: NA; CDR3 DNA: TGTGCCAGCAGCTCAGGGAAGGGAACAGATACGCAGTATTTT; CDR3 protein: CASSSGKGTDTQYF
J gene: TRBJ1-2; V gene: TRBV7-9; D gene: NA; CDR3 length: 14; clone size: NA; CDR3 DNA: TGTGCCAGCAGCTCCGCCGGGGAACCCTATGGCTACACCTTC; CDR3 protein: CASSSAGEPYGYTF
J gene: TRBJ1-6; V gene: TRBV7-8; D gene: NA; CDR3 length: 14; clone size: few; CDR3 DNA: TGTGCCAGCAGCTCCGGGACCGTGGGTTCACCCCTCCACTTT; CDR3 protein: CASSSGTVGSPLHF
J gene: TRBJ1-6; V gene: TRBV4-3; D gene: TRBD1; CDR3 length: 15; clone size: NA; CDR3 DNA: TGCGCCAGCAGCCAAGATGGGACAGCCTATTCACCCCTCCACTTT; CDR3 protein: CASSQDGTAYSPLHF
J gene: TRBJ2-7; V gene: TRBV6-5; D gene: NA; CDR3 length: 14; clone size: NA; CDR3 DNA: TGTGCCAGCAGGCCCAGCGCCGTCTCCTACGAGCAGTACTTC; CDR3 protein: CASRPSAVSYEQYF
J gene: TRBJ1-3; V gene: TRBV14; D gene: NA; CDR3 length: 14; clone size: NA; CDR3 DNA: TGTGCCAGCAGCTCGCTTGAAGCTGGAAACACCATATATTTT; CDR3 protein: CASSSLEAGNTIYF
J gene: TRBJ2-3; V gene: TRBV18; D gene: TRBD1; CDR3 length: 14; clone size: NA; CDR3 DNA: TGTGCCAGCTCACTTCACAGGGGTTCAGATACGCAGTATTTT; CDR3 protein: CASSLHRGSDTQYF
J gene: TRBJ1-5; V gene: TRBV28; D gene: NA; CDR3 length: 13; clone size: NA; CDR3 DNA: TGTGCCAGCAGTTTAGTCAACAATCAGCCCCAGCATTTT; CDR3 protein: CASSLVNNQPQHF
J gene: TRBJ1-2; V gene: TRBV6-5; D gene: NA; CDR3 length: 13; clone size: NA; CDR3 DNA: TGTGCCAGCAGTTACACTTCTAACTATGGCTACACCTTC; CDR3 protein: CASSYTSNYGYTF
J gene: TRBJ2-5; V gene: TRBV4-1; D gene: TRBD2; CDR3 length: 18; clone size: NA; CDR3 DNA: TGCGCCAGCAGCCAAGATGGTGGTAGCGGGAGGGCGGGAGAGACCCAGTACTTC; CDR3 protein: CASSQDGGSGRAGETQYF